Listed below are T cell receptor beta chains from one sample, sequenced in a study of CD8 T cells in ankylosing spondylitis. One entry per CDR3 protein, called by TCRdb with MiXCR from the 5' RACE reads. The profile shows 250,000 to 300,000 distinct CDR3 sequences, 20% of them singletons. Sequenced sample: blood, either unsorted or a sorted T cell fraction (not recorded which). These receptors were obtained from a male donor with ankylosing spondylitis or in good health (not recorded which). Each CDR3 is given without its conserved first and last residue.

TRBJ1-2	TRBV3-1	ASSQSWGHSYGYT
TRBJ2-5	TRBV9	ASSPNPGPSETQY
TRBJ2-3	TRBV12-3/TRBV12-4	ASSLRQIGDTQY
TRBJ2-2	TRBV19	ASWGTGTGELF
TRBJ2-5	TRBV15	ATSGYQGPRKRETQY
TRBJ1-5	TRBV5-1	ASRPPGPKSEGNQPQH
TRBJ2-3	TRBV4-2	ASSETLVLSTDTQY
TRBJ2-1	TRBV7-9	ASSFLTGTPYNEQF
TRBJ1-1	TRBV2	ASPTAAGANTEAF
TRBJ2-3	TRBV20-1	SARDPLAGSTDTQY
TRBJ2-3	TRBV20-1	SAPERARSTDTQY
TRBJ2-3	TRBV5-1	ASSLADFDTQY
TRBJ2-2	TRBV7-3	ASRPGRTGELF
TRBJ1-5	TRBV12-3/TRBV12-4	ASSLIGGGSINQPQH
TRBJ2-3	TRBV6-1	ASSEVYTDTQY
TRBJ2-1	TRBV9	ASSVGQGKPDNEQF
TRBJ2-3	TRBV9	ASSVSPGLASTDTQY
TRBJ1-5	TRBV20-1	SAIRAPGQPQH
TRBJ2-2	TRBV4-1	ASSREGANTGELF
TRBJ1-2	TRBV4-1	ASSQGGQGPANYGYT
TRBJ2-3	TRBV9	ASSAGPRTDGADTQY
TRBJ1-5	TRBV28	ASTRRSNQPQH
TRBJ2-1	TRBV20-1	SASRFSAGEYNEQF
TRBJ2-5	TRBV28	ASSPITGDQETQY
TRBJ2-1	TRBV20-1	SARPGTGVRNEQF
TRBJ2-2	TRBV12-3/TRBV12-4	ASSLRTDRLF
TRBJ2-3	TRBV12-3/TRBV12-4	ASSSPRDYTDTQY
TRBJ2-3	TRBV7-3	ASSLTAATGTDTQY